A selection of T cell receptor beta chains follows, all from one sample in a study of blood T cell repertoires in COVID-19. Assay used: immunoSEQ multiplex PCR; TCRdb lists only in-frame clones, some missing. The sample yields some 120,000 clones, 75% to 90% seen once. Sequenced material: peripheral blood. The origin of the receptors is a man aged 30-40 years with acute or convalescent COVID-19. Both conserved end residues are part of each CDR3. D genes are given only for firm matches. Some rows have no size entry. The others give once, few or many, or a class for an expanded clone.

j_call v_call d_call clone_size cdr3_aa cdr3_nt
TRBJ2-1 TRBV6-5 - - CASISLVGPNNEQFF TGTGCCAGCATCTCCCTCGTTGGCCCAAACAATGAGCAGTTCTTC
TRBJ2-3 TRBV5-1 TRBD2 - CASSPGLAGARTDTQYF TGCGCCAGCAGCCCGGGACTAGCGGGGGCGCGCACAGATACGCAGTATTTT
TRBJ1-1 TRBV6-2/TRBV6-3 - - CASSLHDRGTEAFF TGTGCCAGCAGTCTCCATGATAGGGGCACTGAAGCTTTCTTT
TRBJ1-2 TRBV30 - once CAWREAGAYGYTF TGTGCCTGGAGGGAAGCGGGGGCGTATGGCTACACCTTC
TRBJ1-3 TRBV30 - - CAWKVPGAGNTIYF TGTGCCTGGAAGGTTCCGGGGGCTGGAAACACCATATATTTT
TRBJ1-1 TRBV9 - - CASSVGHLNTEAFF TGTGCCAGCAGCGTAGGGCACCTGAACACTGAAGCTTTCTTT
TRBJ1-1 TRBV4-2 - - CASSQDAPALRYTEAFF TGTGCCAGCAGCCAAGATGCTCCCGCCCTGCGGTACACTGAAGCTTTCTTT
TRBJ1-2 TRBV5-5 TRBD1 - CASSTRTGGTYGYTF TGTGCCAGCAGCACCCGGACAGGGGGGACCTATGGCTACACCTTC
TRBJ2-2 TRBV19 - - CASSTTPGVGELFF TGTGCCAGTAGTACAACCCCGGGGGTTGGGGAGCTGTTTTTT
TRBJ1-6 TRBV27 - few CASSSYGVSPLHF TGTGCCAGCAGTTCATACGGGGTTTCACCCCTCCACTTT
TRBJ1-1 TRBV5-1 - - CASSGRAKPNTEAFF TGCGCCAGCAGCGGGAGGGCCAAGCCAAACACTGAAGCTTTCTTT
TRBJ1-6 TRBV2 - once CASCSGRSSNSPLHF TGTGCCAGCTGCTCTGGCCGTTCAAGTAATTCACCCCTCCACTTT
TRBJ2-4 TRBV6-1 - - CASSESFWGDQYF TGTGCCAGCAGTGAAAGTTTTTGGGGAGATCAGTACTTC
TRBJ1-4 TRBV14 - - CASSQSGTGGTNEKLFF TGTGCCAGCAGCCAATCCGGGACGGGGGGGACTAATGAAAAACTGTTTTTT
TRBJ2-1 TRBV10-2 TRBD2 - CASSEWASGTYNEQFF TGCGCCAGCAGTGAGTGGGCTAGCGGCACCTACAATGAGCAGTTCTTC
TRBJ1-2 TRBV29-1 - - CSVGGTNYGYTF TGCAGCGTTGGAGGGACTAACTATGGCTACACCTTC
TRBJ2-5 TRBV27 - - CASSLVARGETQYF TGTGCCAGCAGTTTGGTGGCTCGAGGGGAGACCCAGTACTTC
TRBJ2-5 TRBV11-3 TRBD2 - CASSSSAGGETQYF TGTGCCAGCAGCTCATCAGCGGGGGGGGAGACCCAGTACTTC
TRBJ2-7 TRBV5-4 - - CASSWGVGEQYF TGTGCCAGCAGCTGGGGGGTCGGAGAGCAGTACTTC
TRBJ2-3 TRBV7-3 - - CASSIDRAGFADTQYF TGTGCCAGCAGCATCGACAGGGCGGGGTTTGCAGATACGCAGTATTTT
TRBJ1-2 TRBV5-5 - - CASSLGEGMGLNYGYTF TGTGCCAGCAGCTTGGGTGAGGGAATGGGACTTAACTATGGCTACACCTTC